Included here is one TCR beta chain sequence, with context. What it binds is not known. The sample comes from a study of T cells in Graves' hyperthyroidism and ophthalmopathy. Newly diagnosed patients aged 18 to 65 had hyperthyroidism of under 2 months' duration. When hyperthyroidism was first diagnosed, the blood sample was taken, preceding any ophthalmopathy symptoms. What was amplified from RNA transcripts were TCR beta CDR3 regions. With the HTBI primer set, the TCR CDR3 went through a first round of RT-PCR. MiXCR, applied by TCRdb to the multiplex PCR reads, yields one record per CDR3 protein. The data show about 380,000 distinct CDR3 sequences, with less than 15% seen just once and under 25% held by the top ten. The CDR3 contains 13 residues. Germline-derived CDR1 and CDR2 are SGHTA and FQGNSA. Deletions cut 4 bases from V and 6 bases from J, with 13 bases between. Findings and limits, study-wide: Peripheral blood also featured most of the thyroid clonotypes expanded above 0.001.

This TCR came from a man aged 25 to 40 with Graves' hyperthyroidism that later progressed to Graves' ophthalmopathy. Source material: blood. This rearrangement joins TRBV7-2 to TRBJ2-7; TRBD1 or TRBD2 may be the D gene (5 bases each). CDR3 bases: TGTGCCAGCAGCTCCCGGGACCCCGCCGAGCAGTACTTC. Encoded protein: CASSSRDPAEQYF.